The 19 T cell receptor beta chains below come from one sample, sequenced in a study of blood T cell repertoires in COVID-19 (dated by TCRdb to about 2020). The library was produced with the immunoSEQ multiplex PCR assay. The table comes from immuneACCESS by way of TCRdb, which keeps in-frame sequences with V and J called. Part of the clones is missing from these tables; in studies checked, under half for an unresolved V gene and the rest for unknown reasons. The sample table records approximately 100,000 clones; about nine tenths of these occur just once. 17% of the sample belongs to the ten largest clones. The specimen sequenced was peripheral blood. The receptors shown here come from a man over 45 with acute or convalescent COVID-19.

This rearrangement joins TRBV19 to TRBJ2-7; TRBD1 matches at 10 bases. With 5 bases clipped from V and 4 bases from J, the junction kept 8 bases outside the gene matches. This CDR3 spans 15 amino acids. Germline V gives CDR1 LNHDA, CDR2 SQIVND (reference sequence). This CDR3 reads CASSEGTGAWYEQYF. Written as DNA, the CDR3 is TGTGCCAGTAGTGAGGGGACAGGGGCATGGTACGAGCAGTACTTC. The variable domain in full, completed from reference TRBV19 and TRBJ2-7, reads DGGITQSPKYLFRKEGQNVTLSCEQNLNHDAMYWYRQDPGQGLRLIYYSQIVNDFQKGDIAEGYSVSREKKESFPLTVTSAQKNPTAFYLCASSEGTGAWYEQYFGPGTRLTVT.

The genes are TRBV18 and TRBJ1-5; D possibly corresponds to TRBD1 (5 bases). Germline CDR1 and CDR2: KGHSH and LQKENI. V was clipped by 2 bases and J by 0 bases, with 8 bases between them. The CDR3 is 15 amino acids. The chain's CDR3 is CASSPRQYSNQPQHF. The CDR3, as DNA: TGTGCCAGCTCACCAAGACAGTATAGCAATCAGCCCCAGCATTTT.

The chain employs TRBV11-2 and TRBJ1-1; weak D call: TRBD1 (6 bases). The germline V and J ends were trimmed by 4 bases and 4 bases, with 10 bases remaining between them. The CDR3 is made up of 13 amino acids. Germline CDR1 is SGHAT and CDR2 is FQNNGV. The CDR3 here is CASSSTGTTEAFF. CDR3 sequence (DNA): TGTGCCAGCAGCTCCACAGGGACCACTGAAGCTTTCTTT.

The CDR3 DNA reads TGTGCCATCAGGAAACCACCGGGACAGGTAGACTATGGCTACACCTTC. This encodes CAIRKPPGQVDYGYTF. The chain has TRBV10-3 and TRBJ1-2; 8 positions match TRBD1. Germline V gene lookup returns CDR1 ENHRY and CDR2 SYGVKD. With 6 bases clipped from V and 3 bases from J, the junction kept 12 bases outside the gene matches. The CDR3 consists of 16 residues.

This chain connects TRBV27 to TRBJ1-5; 9 nucleotides align to TRBD1. The germline V gene encodes CDR1 MNHEY and CDR2 SMNVEV (reference sequence). Germline trimming cut 6 bases from V and 7 bases from J; bases unmatched to any gene: 7. This CDR3 spans 14 amino acids. CDR3 coding DNA: TGTGCCAGCAGCTTAGGGACAGGGAGCCAGCCCCAGCATTTT. Protein product: CASSLGTGSQPQHF.

The chain combines TRBV25-1 with TRBJ2-3; tentatively, D is TRBD2 (6 bases). CDR1 and CDR2 (germline): MGHDK, SYGVNS. This CDR3 has 16 amino acids. V gave up 7 bases and J gave up 0 bases, with 17 bases separating them. CDR3 coding DNA: TGTGCCAGCACCGACCTGGGGGGATCTAGCACAGATACGCAGTATTTT. This sequence encodes CASTDLGGSSTDTQYF.

The chain joins TRBV7-6 to TRBJ2-5; no definite D call. The germline gives CDR1 SGHVS, CDR2 FNYEAQ. CDR3 size: 13 residues. The V end was cut by 1 base, the J end by 5 bases, with 8 bases between. CDR3 region: CASSLEPAETQYF. The CDR3 DNA follows: TGTGCCAGCAGCTTAGAGCCTGCGGAGACCCAGTACTTC.

This clone was observed once. The junction and the germline gene differ at one end; a read error may be behind it. J is TRBJ1-2 and V is TRBV10-3; D may be TRBD1 (5 bases). The germline gives CDR1 ENHRY, CDR2 SYGVKD. The CDR3 sequence is 13 residues long. CDR3 in DNA: TGTGCCATCACTGAGATCCCGGGACTTGGCTACACCTTC. Translated: CAITEIPGLGYTF.

This rearrangement joins TRBV6-1 to TRBJ2-6, with 7 bases identical to TRBD1. The CDR3 length is 17 residues. Germline V gives CDR1 MNHNS, CDR2 SASEGT. V lost 4 bases to trimming and J lost 3 bases; unmatched junction nucleotides: 9. CDR3 residues: CASSGGRDRVGANVLTF. DNA for the CDR3: TGTGCCAGCAGTGGCGGACGTGACAGGGTTGGGGCCAACGTCCTGACTTTC.

With respect to this clone: This specimen includes other DNA sequences encoding the same CDR3. CDR3 amino acids: CASRRDRSSGNTIYF. In DNA form, the CDR3 reads TGTGCCAGCAGGCGAGACAGGTCCTCTGGAAACACCATATATTTT. V and J are TRBV6-5 and TRBJ1-3; TRBD1 might be the D (6 bases). Trimming stripped 6 bases from V and 0 bases from J, with 12 bases between. CDR3 length equals 15 residues. Germline loops: CDR1 MNHEY, CDR2 SVGAGI.

The chain uses TRBV13 and TRBJ2-1; 8 bases map to TRBD1. The V gene end was trimmed by 5 bases and the J gene end by 1 base; junction bases not matched to a gene: 4. Per germline, CDR1 PRHDT and CDR2 FYEKMQ (reference sequence). CDR3 length equals 15 residues. CDR3 amino acids: CASSLDRVSYNEQFF. CDR3 in DNA: TGTGCCAGCAGCCTGGACAGGGTATCCTACAATGAGCAGTTCTTC.

In the case of this clone: One junction end does not reproduce the germline sequence, and a read error may be involved. The chain uses TRBV7-9 and TRBJ2-5, with D tentatively TRBD1 (5 bases). This CDR3 is built from 13 residues. Germline assignment: CDR1 SEHNR and CDR2 FQNEAQ (reference sequence). The CDR3 DNA is TGTGCCAGCTCCCGCGGACAAAAAGAAACCCAGTACTTC. Translating it yields CASSRGQKETQYF.

This clone was seen once. The chain is built from TRBV6-4 and TRBJ2-2, with 10 bases aligning to TRBD2. Germline V gives CDR1 MRHNA, CDR2 SNTAGT. The V and J ends lost 7 bases and 4 bases, in that order; junction bases with no gene match: 6. The CDR3 contains 15 residues. CDR3 sequence reads: CASTPLAGATGELFF. CDR3 sequence (DNA): TGTGCCAGCACCCCCCTAGCGGGGGCCACCGGGGAGCTGTTTTTT.

The chain employs TRBV11-2 and TRBJ2-7; possible D gene TRBD1, 6 bases. Trimming pared 5 bases from V and 1 base from J, leaving 9 bases between. The germline gives CDR1 SGHAT, CDR2 FQNNGV. The CDR3 has 13 amino acids. DNA for the CDR3: TGTGCCAGCAGCGTACAGGGTTCCTACGAGCAGTACTTC. As protein: CASSVQGSYEQYF.

The V call is TRBV25-1, the J call TRBJ2-1; TRBD2 is a possible D gene (5 bases). The ends were cut back, 8 bases at V and 10 bases at J, with 12 bases in the middle. The CDR3 is 11 amino acids. Looked up from germline, CDR1 is MGHDK and CDR2 is SYGVNS. The CDR3 is CASGSVGEQFF. The CDR3 nucleotides are TGTGCCAGCGGTAGCGTAGGCGAGCAGTTCTTC.

V and J are TRBV5-6 and TRBJ1-1; perhaps TRBD1 as D (6 bases). The CDR3 length is 15 residues. Per germline, CDR1 SGHDT and CDR2 YYEEEE. The ends were cut back, 4 bases at V and 0 bases at J, with 13 bases in the middle. CDR3: CASSTRTVMNTEAFF. The CDR3 region has the DNA TGTGCCAGCAGCACTAGGACAGTAATGAACACTGAAGCTTTCTTT.

This sequence joins TRBV4-3 and TRBJ1-4, with TRBD1 matching over 7 bases. The CDR3 is made up of 15 amino acids. The ends lost 2 bases at V and 7 bases at J; junction bases unmatched: 7. Germline CDR1 LGHNA, CDR2 YSLEER. The CDR3 DNA follows: TGCGCCAGCAGCCAACTGGGACAGCGACGTGAAAAACTGTTTTTT. The encoded protein is CASSQLGQRREKLFF.

This clone was counted between two and nine times. The chain carries TRBV5-1 and TRBJ1-4; no clear D gene. The V gene's germline CDR1 is SGHRS and CDR2 YFSETQ. V lost 0 bases and J lost 8, with 17 bases in between. The CDR3 spans 16 residues. CDR3 protein: CASSLGYRGRNEKLFF. The CDR3 nucleotides are TGCGCCAGCAGCTTGGGGTATCGAGGTCGGAACGAAAAACTGTTTTTT.

This clone has a single count. The DNA for the CDR3 is TGTGCCAGCAGCCTTCGGACTCCGGGGTCCTACGAGCAGTACTTC. Encoded protein: CASSLRTPGSYEQYF. V and J are TRBV7-2 and TRBJ2-7; a weak D match, TRBD2 (5 bases). This CDR3 comprises 15 residues. The V gene lost 5 bases and the J gene lost 1 base, with 15 bases spanning the gap. Germline CDR1 SGHTA, CDR2 FQGNSA.